Described below is a single T cell receptor beta chain sequence and its context. The data were obtained in a study of blood T cell repertoires in COVID-19. Background on the study: From the United States, Italy and Spain came samples of acute and convalescent COVID-19. T cells, B-cell-depleted T cells, or PBMCs provided the cDNA or gDNA that served as material.

Original data processing: Quantification of nucleated cells was approximated via reference gene primer amplification. The table came from immunoSEQ multiplex PCR; TCRdb's copy has only in-frame clones and leaves some out. V and J calls and clone size are given by that table; D and trimming were obtained from the DNA. The sample has some 150,000 clones, approximately 78% seen once; the top ten hold about 4%. The V gene's germline CDR1 is KGHSH and CDR2 LQKENI. CDR3 size: 13 residues. The V end lost 6 bases, the J end lost 3 bases, and 11 bases lay between the germline ends. This sequence was found in a woman of 80 years or more with acute or convalescent COVID-19. The chain couples TRBV18 to TRBJ1-1, with D possibly matching TRBD1 (5 bases). Sample: peripheral blood. This CDR3 reads CASSPGRDTEAFF. CDR3 in DNA: TGTGCCAGCTCCCCAGGGAGGGACACTGAAGCTTTCTTT.